What follows is one T cell receptor beta chain and its context. These data come from a study of blood T cell repertoires in COVID-19. The overall study: Collection of acute and convalescent COVID-19 samples took place in the United States, Italy and Spain. Nucleic acid was either cDNA or gDNA, and it came from T cells, B-cell-depleted T cells, or PBMCs.

Original data processing: Cell counts per sample came from amplifying reference gene primers. Clones were read by immunoSEQ multiplex PCR, and TCRdb kept only the in-frame ones, dropping some. V, J and clone size reflect that table, while D and trimming were determined from the DNA. Among over 350,000 clones listed, roughly 88% were seen once. Trimming took 0 bases from V and 4 from J, leaving 7 bases between them. The CDR3 is 15 amino acids. Germline-derived CDR1 and CDR2 are MNHNY and SVGAGI (reference sequence). The clonotype comes from a woman aged 25 to 39 with active or convalescent COVID-19. Sequencing used peripheral blood. The V call is TRBV6-6, the J call TRBJ1-6; D is unclear. CDR3 DNA sequence: TGTGCCAGCAGTTACTCATTAGCATATAATTCACCCCTCCACTTT. It encodes CASSYSLAYNSPLHF.